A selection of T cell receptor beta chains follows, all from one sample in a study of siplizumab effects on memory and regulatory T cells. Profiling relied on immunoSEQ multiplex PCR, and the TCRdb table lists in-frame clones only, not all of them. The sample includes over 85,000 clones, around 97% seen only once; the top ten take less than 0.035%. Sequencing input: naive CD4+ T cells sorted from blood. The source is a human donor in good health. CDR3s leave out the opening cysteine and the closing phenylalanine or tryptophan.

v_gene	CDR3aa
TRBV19	ASAPRGGTTDTQY
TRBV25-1	ASSVSPQETQY
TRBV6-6	ASSYGQGLRELF
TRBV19	ASRIQGGDRASDTQY
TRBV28	ASSLWEGSYGYT
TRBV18	ASSPDRTGELF
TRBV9	ASSVGLAGETQY
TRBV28	ASSLFKGGGELF
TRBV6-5	ASSLNRYEQY
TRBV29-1	SGGTGGGEKLF
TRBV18	ASSPQGIVIDGYT
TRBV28	ASTGRTDTQY
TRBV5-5	ASSLWPNEQF
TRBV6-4	ASSERQGGDLSYT
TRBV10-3	AISENRGETYEQY
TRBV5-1	ASSRQGGSDQPQH
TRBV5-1	ASSLVAGSAYNEQF
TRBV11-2	ASSHPRDRSYNSPLH
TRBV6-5	ASRQGSGGPQH
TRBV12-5	ASGLVIWGNRDRDERNYGYT
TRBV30	AWSAQGSSYNSPLH
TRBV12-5	ASGLALKDRGKGYEQY
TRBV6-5	ASSADRSSGNTIY
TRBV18	ASSAQGADEAF
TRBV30	AWSPQGGFLNQPQH
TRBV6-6	ASSSYYEAF
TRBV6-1	ASIKGASGNTIY
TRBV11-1	ASSFPLAWQNEQF
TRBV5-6	ASSLQGFSTEAF
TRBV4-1	ASSQARGGADEQF
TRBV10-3	AISVGTGGPNSPLH
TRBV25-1	ASSDHRSRAGELF
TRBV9	ASSLSGGTQSDTQY
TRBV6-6	ASSYSIKDRYGYT
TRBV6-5	ASTSGGGAF
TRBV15	ATSRRVRGQMNTGELF
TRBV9	ASRALTDTQY
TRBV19	AAHSPSTDTQY
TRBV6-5	ASSSRGGGNEKLF
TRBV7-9	ASRRQGGTDTQY
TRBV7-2	ASSFLGQGETQY
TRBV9	ASSGLAGGIDEQF
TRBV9	ASSASTGDNSPLH
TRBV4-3	ASSQQLAQETQY
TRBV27	ASRGGTDSNQPQH
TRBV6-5	ASSEGYEQY
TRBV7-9	ASSLGGTGNYGYT
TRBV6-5	ASGGYSNQPQH
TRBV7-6	ASSLGEGNQPQH
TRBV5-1	ASSLDADSPLH
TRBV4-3	ASSRGGGAVDTQY
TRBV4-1	ASSQDRDRGFYGYT
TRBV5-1	ASSEQVMRTGEGYT
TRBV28	ASSLWAGGSNQPQH
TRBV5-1	ASSDGQVSTDTQY